This T cell receptor (beta chain) emerged from a study of early T cells in non-severe SARS-CoV-2 infection. Study summary: Chains stayed unpaired after sequencing of bulk RNA from unsorted whole blood. Study outcomes and limitations: VDJdb matching skewed toward anti-spike CD8 responses, missing private and CD4 specificities.

Concerning this clonotype: Its cognate antigen is unknown.

Unique molecular identifiers tagged individual cDNA molecules. TCRdb re-derived calls from the 5' RACE reads in MiXCR, one entry per CDR3 protein. The sample lists around 19,000 distinct CDR3 sequences, under 5.5% occurring once. The V end lost 5 bases, the J end lost 0 bases, and 10 bases lay between the germline ends. From germline, CDR1 is SGHAT and CDR2 FQNNGV. CDR3 size: 14 residues. This chain joins TRBV11-2 and TRBJ2-5, with D perhaps assigned TRBD1 or TRBD2 (5 bases each). The origin of this receptor is an adult who was a healthcare worker with PCR-confirmed SARS-CoV-2 infection or an uninfected control (not recorded which). Source material: whole blood. CDR3 region: CASSVGPNQETQYF. CDR3 nucleotides: TGTGCCAGCAGCGTGGGACCGAACCAAGAGACCCAGTACTTC.